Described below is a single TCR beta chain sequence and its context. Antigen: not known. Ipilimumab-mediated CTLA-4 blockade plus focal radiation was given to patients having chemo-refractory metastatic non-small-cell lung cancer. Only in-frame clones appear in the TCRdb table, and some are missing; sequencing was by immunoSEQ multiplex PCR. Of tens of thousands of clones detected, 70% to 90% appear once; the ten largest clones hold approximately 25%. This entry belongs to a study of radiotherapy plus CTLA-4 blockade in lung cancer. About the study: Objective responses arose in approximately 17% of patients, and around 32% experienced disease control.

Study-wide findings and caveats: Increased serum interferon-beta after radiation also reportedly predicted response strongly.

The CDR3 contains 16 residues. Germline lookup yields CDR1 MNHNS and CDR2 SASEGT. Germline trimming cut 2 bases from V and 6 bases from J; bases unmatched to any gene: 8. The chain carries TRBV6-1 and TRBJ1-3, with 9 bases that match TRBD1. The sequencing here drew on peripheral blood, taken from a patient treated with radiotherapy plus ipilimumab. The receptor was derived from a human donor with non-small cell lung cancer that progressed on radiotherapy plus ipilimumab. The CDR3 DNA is TGTGCCAGCAGTGAAAGGGACAGGGTCGGGAAAAACACCATATATTTT. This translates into CASSERDRVGKNTIYF.